The 5 T cell receptor beta chains given below trace back to one sample, sequenced in a study of cytomegalovirus exposure and HLA in healthy donors. TCRdb's copy holds only in-frame clones and misses some; the assay was immunoSEQ multiplex PCR. The repertoire includes 55,000 to 75,000 clones, 95% of them detected once, and roughly 6.6% sits in the top ten. Sequencing was performed on PBMCs. These receptors originate from a woman between 18 and 30 years old in good health and CMV-seropositive.

The chain uses TRBV11-3 and TRBJ2-1; D is unclear. The CDR3 spans 12 residues. The ends were cut back, 1 base at V and 4 bases at J, with 2 bases in the middle. The germline gives CDR1 SGHNT, CDR2 YENEEA. CDR3 coding DNA: TGTGCCAGCAGCTTAGCTTACAATGAGCAGTTCTTC. Its protein is CASSLAYNEQFF.

The rearrangement joins TRBV7-8 to TRBJ1-4; TRBD1 matches at 8 bases. CDR1 and CDR2 (germline): SGHVS, FQNEAQ. The CDR3 length is 14 residues. Trimming took 5 bases from V and 7 from J; bases not matched to a gene: 6. The DNA of the CDR3 is TGTGCCAGCAGCCGAACCGGGACAGGTGAAAAACTGTTTTTT. Amino acids: CASSRTGTGEKLFF.

This CDR3 is CASSLFQVSVNQPQHF. CDR3 sequence (DNA): TGTGCCAGCAGCTTATTCCAGGTTTCTGTCAATCAGCCCCAGCATTTT. The chain links TRBV7-2 to TRBJ1-5; D gene unclear. The CDR3 has 16 amino acids. V shed 2 bases and J shed 3 bases, with 14 bases lying between them. CDR1 and CDR2 from the germline V gene are SGHTA and FQGNSA.

The chain joins TRBV5-1 to TRBJ1-4; D is ambiguous. The V and J ends lost 9 bases and 0 bases respectively, with 12 bases between them. The V gene's germline CDR1 is SGHRS and CDR2 YFSETQ. The CDR3 runs 14 residues. The chain's CDR3 is CATRRDPTNEKLFF. The CDR3 nucleotides are TGCGCCACTAGAAGAGACCCAACTAATGAAAAACTGTTTTTT. The full variable domain, with the rest looked up from reference TRBV5-1 and TRBJ1-4, is KAGVTQTPRYLIKTRGQQVTLSCSPISGHRSVSWYQQTPGQGLQFLFEYFSETQRNKGNFPGRFSGRQFSNSRSEMNVSTLELGDSALYLCATRRDPTNEKLFFGSGTQLSVL.

The chain recombines TRBV9 with TRBJ2-1, with 8 bases aligning to TRBD2. CDR1 and CDR2 (germline): SGDLS, YYNGEE. Trimming removed 0 bases from V and 4 bases from J; junction bases left unmatched: 6. The CDR3 sequence is 16 residues long. DNA of the CDR3: TGTGCCAGCAGCGTAGCGGCGGGGGGCCCGTACAATGAGCAGTTCTTC. It encodes CASSVAAGGPYNEQFF.